One TCR beta chain is described in this entry. Its antigen is unknown. Separation from the roughly 680-subject first cohort characterized the roughly 120-subject validation cohort, to which the donors belonged. The entry originates in a study of cytomegalovirus exposure and HLA in healthy donors. Study as a whole: Per a later analysis, the roughly 690 first-cohort and more than 100 validation repertoires shared one platform.

TCRdb's copy holds only in-frame clones and misses some; the assay was immunoSEQ multiplex PCR. The sample records hundreds of thousands of clones, around 80% being singletons. Overall study results and limits: The dataset shows that most TCR sequences were rare, while some public TCRs occurred in many donors. Reportedly, diagnosis of cytomegalovirus status by the classifier showed high specificity and sensitivity.

This CDR3 is built from 14 residues. CDR1 and CDR2 from the germline V gene are LGHNA and YSLEER. Trimming left V 0 bases short and J 3 bases short, with 9 bases between. This clonotype was sampled from a woman younger than 45 in good health and CMV-seropositive. Specimen: PBMCs. The rearrangement uses TRBV4-3 and TRBJ2-7; no clear D. The CDR3 is CASSQERSHYEQYF. In nucleotides, the CDR3 is TGCGCCAGCAGCCAAGAACGATCGCACTACGAGCAGTACTTC.